This T cell receptor (beta chain) comes out of a study of T cell responses to AZD1222 COVID-19 vaccine. Overall study: Second-dose schedules of about 4 or about 12 weeks were combined.

As concerns this clone: The antigen remains undetermined.

Study-wide results and limits: Possibly, clonal diversity was underestimated; donors were largely white British and included more females.

The CDR3 runs 15 residues. Germline V gene data show CDR1 as SNHLY and CDR2 as FYNNEI. J lost 3 bases, V lost 4 bases, and 4 bases had no gene match. Clones were read by immunoSEQ multiplex PCR, and TCRdb kept only the in-frame ones, dropping some. The sample contains fewer than 200,000 clones, 85% to 90% of which appear only once. This chain connects TRBV2 to TRBJ2-2, with TRBD1 matching 8 bases. This sample comprised peripheral blood, obtained on day 0 of AZD1222 vaccination. The TCR sequence derives from an adult in good health. The chain's CDR3 is CASSGQGADTGELFF. CDR3 DNA sequence: TGTGCCAGCAGTGGGCAGGGGGCGGACACCGGGGAGCTGTTTTTT. Together with reference TRBV2 and TRBJ2-2, the CDR3 gives the full variable domain: EPEVTQTPSHQVTQMGQEVILRCVPISNHLYFYWYRQILGQKVEFLVSFYNNEISEKSEIFDDQFSVERPDGSNFTLKIRSTKLEDSAMYFCASSGQGADTGELFFGEGSRLTVL.